This T cell receptor beta chain originates from a study of human T cells and chemical hapten exposure. About the research overall: Mainly, slight library volume differences in the pool made TCR yields vary.

Before extraction, the whole blood was not fractionated, and total RNA was taken from it. In the case of this clonotype: Its antigen is still unknown.

General study points: TCRs at high frequency, those above 1 in 1000, did not change with DPC sensitization.

Attachment of unique molecular identifiers to individual cDNA molecules was performed in the library. In the original analysis: A per-sample median of about 100,000 TCRs was observed, with counts ranging from 23,224 to 690,600. TCRdb re-analysed the 5' RACE reads in MiXCR, keeping a single row per CDR3 protein. TCRdb, not the authors, supplied the V and J calls. The sample has tens of thousands of distinct CDR3 sequences, more than 15% seen once. The source of this sequence is a female donor in good health.

DNA of the CDR3: TGCAGTGCTCCGGGGTTGTATCTCACAGATACGCAGTATTTT. It encodes CSAPGLYLTDTQYF. The chain employs TRBV20-1 and TRBJ2-3, with TRBD2 as a possible D gene (5 bases). The germline V gene has CDR1 DFQATT and CDR2 SNEGSKA (reference sequence). Trimming removed 5 bases from V and 2 bases from J, with 14 bases in between. The CDR3 consists of 14 residues.